This T cell receptor (beta chain) came from a study of CD8+ T cells in alopecia areata. As for the study in general: Tofacitinib ran for 6 to 18 months before 6 months off drug.

As for this clone: Its antigen is undetermined.

As for treatment: oral pan-JAK inhibitor, 5-10 mg twice daily. Obtained from alopecia areata patients were lesional scalp punch biopsies along with peripheral blood. Extracted RNA was reverse transcribed into cDNA, the sequencing template. Profiled with immunoSEQ multiplex PCR; TCRdb holds only in-frame clones, not every one. The repertoire includes 150,000 to 200,000 clones, roughly 66% of them detected once, and around 0.92% sits in the top ten. Study findings and constraints: There were many expanded lesional clones persisting in scalp and blood during tofacitinib.

The clonotype comes from a human donor with alopecia areata. The sequences come from CD4+ T cells sorted from blood, collected at week 24, from a patient treated with tofacitinib.

CDR3 DNA sequence: TGTGCCAGCAGCTTGGCCATGATCGCGACACCCTACAATGAGCAGTTCTTC. It codes for CASSLAMIATPYNEQFF. The rearrangement joins TRBV5-8 to TRBJ2-1; unclear D gene. Germline lookup yields CDR1 SGHTS and CDR2 YDEGEE. Trimming stripped 0 bases from V and 2 bases from J, with 15 bases between. The CDR3 is 17 residues long.